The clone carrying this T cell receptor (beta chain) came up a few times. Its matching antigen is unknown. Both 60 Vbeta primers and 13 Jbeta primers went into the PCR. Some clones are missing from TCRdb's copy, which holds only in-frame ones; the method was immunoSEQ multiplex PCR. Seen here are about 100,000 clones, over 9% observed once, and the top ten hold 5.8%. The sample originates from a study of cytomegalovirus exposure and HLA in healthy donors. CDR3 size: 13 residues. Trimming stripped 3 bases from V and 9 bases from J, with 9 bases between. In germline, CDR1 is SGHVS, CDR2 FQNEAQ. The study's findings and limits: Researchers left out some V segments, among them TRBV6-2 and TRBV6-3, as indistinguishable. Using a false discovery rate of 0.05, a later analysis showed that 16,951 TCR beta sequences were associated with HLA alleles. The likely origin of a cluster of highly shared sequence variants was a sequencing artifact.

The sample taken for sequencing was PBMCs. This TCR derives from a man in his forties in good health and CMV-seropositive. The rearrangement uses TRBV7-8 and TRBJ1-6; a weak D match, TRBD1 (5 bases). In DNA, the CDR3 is TGTGCCAGCAGCTTGGGCCAGGGTTCACCCCTCCACTTT. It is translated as CASSLGQGSPLHF. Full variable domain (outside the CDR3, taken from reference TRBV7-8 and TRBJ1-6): GAGVSQSPRYKVAKRGQDVALRCDPISGHVSLFWYQQALGQGPEFLTYFQNEAQLDKSGLPSDRFFAERPEGSVSTLKIQRTQQEDSAVYLCASSLGQGSPLHFGNGTRLTVT.